This is a list of T cell receptor beta chains from one sample in a study of Graves' ophthalmopathy and Graves' hyperthyroidism. From the multiplex PCR reads, TCRdb called clonotypes with MiXCR, one entry per CDR3 protein. In the table there are over 150,000 distinct CDR3 sequences, approximately 40% of which are singletons. Sequencing was carried out using peripheral blood. These receptors were obtained from a woman aged 40 to 55 with Graves' ophthalmopathy. Each CDR3 is given without its conserved first and last residue. Each record gives: J gene, clone size, D gene, V gene, CDR3 protein. D genes are given only for firm matches. Where a row states a size, it is once, few, many or the class of an expanded clone; other rows omit it.

TRBJ2-7,many,-,TRBV12-3/TRBV12-4,ASSLEVQTYEQY
TRBJ2-2,few,TRBD2,TRBV6-2/TRBV6-3,ASSSLAGGATGELF
TRBJ1-2,many,-,TRBV20-1,SARESGRQGGYT
TRBJ1-1,-,-,TRBV2,ASSEAGRGAEAF
TRBJ2-5,many,-,TRBV5-6,ASSLSLSEETQY
TRBJ1-5,-,-,TRBV6-2/TRBV6-3,ASSYGTIGPQH
TRBJ1-1,-,-,TRBV12-3/TRBV12-4,ASSSPGTNTEAF
TRBJ2-7,-,TRBD2,TRBV6-5,ASSSRLAGDLHEQY
TRBJ2-2,many,-,TRBV2,ASSTHTGELF
TRBJ1-1,few,TRBD1,TRBV27,ASSPYSGQGAEAF
TRBJ2-7,many,-,TRBV6-1,ASRWQRDETYEQY
TRBJ1-2,many,-,TRBV30,AWGGQTYGYT
TRBJ2-7,-,-,TRBV6-1,ASSGESEQY
TRBJ2-5,few,TRBD1,TRBV24-1,ATSVLVGQGAGYQETQY
TRBJ2-2,many,-,TRBV5-1,ASSRSGDGTGELF
TRBJ1-1,many,-,TRBV11-2,ASSLSRQVVNTEAF
TRBJ1-5,-,-,TRBV6-2/TRBV6-3,ASSYETDNQPQH
TRBJ1-1,many,-,TRBV27,ASSLSAGPEAF
TRBJ2-2,once,-,TRBV7-3,ASSLSLGNTGELL
TRBJ2-4,many,TRBD2,TRBV5-1,ASSLGGGPGDIQY
TRBJ2-7,many,-,TRBV4-1,ASSQTTGQSSYEQY
TRBJ2-5,-,-,TRBV20-1,SARGRKRVIQETQY
TRBJ1-1,-,-,TRBV30,AWSVNRYTEAF
TRBJ2-5,-,TRBD2,TRBV27,ASSPTLAGVETQY
TRBJ1-1,-,-,TRBV7-9,ASSLNGGQGEAF
TRBJ1-3,many,TRBD1,TRBV7-9,ASSKQGAGNTIY
TRBJ1-1,-,-,TRBV6-2/TRBV6-3,ASILGGNTEAF
TRBJ2-5,many,-,TRBV7-2,ASSPVGRRETQY
TRBJ1-2,-,-,TRBV27,ASSLKLRGVSDYGYT
-,-,-,TRBV7-2,ASSHHPRTGDYEQY
TRBJ2-7,many,-,TRBV28,ASNASPSYEQY
TRBJ1-2,many,TRBD1,TRBV29-1,SVVPVQGNYGYT
TRBJ2-5,many,-,TRBV6-5,ASSYQISDQETQY
TRBJ2-7,many,-,TRBV19,ASSIHVSRVSSYEQY
TRBJ1-1,-,-,TRBV12-3/TRBV12-4,ASRRGVGTEAF
TRBJ2-4,many,TRBD1,TRBV6-6,ASRRTGDSTKNIQY
TRBJ2-7,-,TRBD2,TRBV19,ASASGSYEQY
TRBJ1-2,many,TRBD1,TRBV2,ASSGYGTAYGYT
TRBJ2-5,-,TRBD2,TRBV12-3/TRBV12-4,ASSLQAGGLGETQY
TRBJ2-2,many,TRBD2,TRBV7-3,ASSSTSGGDVGELF
TRBJ1-2,-,-,TRBV12-3/TRBV12-4,ASSPGSAGYT
TRBJ1-1,-,-,TRBV15,ATSRARGGTEAF
TRBJ1-3,many,-,TRBV6-1,ASSESRAGVGNTIY
TRBJ2-2,many,-,TRBV2,ASSEIYSPGELF
TRBJ2-5,-,TRBD2,TRBV29-1,SVDKRDGETQY
TRBJ1-1,few,-,TRBV28,ASTVDRFVAF
TRBJ1-5,many,-,TRBV7-2,ASSFLLHQPQH
TRBJ1-2,many,-,TRBV7-2,ASSPQIHYGYT
TRBJ2-7,few,-,TRBV28,ATGSQGRSYEQY
TRBJ1-5,-,-,TRBV5-6,ASSFRGSGSNQPQH
TRBJ2-7,many,-,TRBV6-2/TRBV6-3,ASRLVSYEQY
TRBJ2-7,many,-,TRBV2,ASSEGPGGKQY
TRBJ1-1,-,TRBD1,TRBV19,ASSMWDRGLGTEAF
TRBJ2-6,large,-,TRBV24-1,ATSDSGRFSGANVLT
TRBJ2-7,-,-,TRBV27,ASSEGSFSYEQY
TRBJ2-7,many,-,TRBV7-2,ASSSSGAPEQY
TRBJ1-6,many,-,TRBV9,ASSVGGSPFNSPLH